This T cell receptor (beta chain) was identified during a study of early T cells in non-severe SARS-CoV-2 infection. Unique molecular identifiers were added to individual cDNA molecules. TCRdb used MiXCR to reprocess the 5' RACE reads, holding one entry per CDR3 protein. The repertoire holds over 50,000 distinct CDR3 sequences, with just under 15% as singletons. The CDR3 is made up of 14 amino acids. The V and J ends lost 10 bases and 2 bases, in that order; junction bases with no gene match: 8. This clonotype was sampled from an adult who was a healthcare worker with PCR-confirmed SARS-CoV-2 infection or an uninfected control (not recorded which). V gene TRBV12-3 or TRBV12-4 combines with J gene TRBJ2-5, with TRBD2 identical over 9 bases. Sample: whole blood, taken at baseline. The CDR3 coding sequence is TGTGCCACCACGACTAGCGGAGCACAAGAGACCCAGTACTTC. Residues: CATTTSGAQETQYF.